This T cell receptor (beta chain) was recovered during a study of T cell responses to AZD1222 COVID-19 vaccine (dated by TCRdb to the early 2020s). In terms of the full investigation: AZD1222 recipients whose second dose came at about 4 weeks and those whose second dose came at about 12 weeks were combined into one group, since spike-specific TCR depth and breadth did not differ between the two schedules. TCR sequencing covered fewer than 250 trial participants: some 210 given two doses of AZD1222 and about 26 given two doses of MenACWY control vaccine. Enrollment into the trials was organized by age into subgroups of 18-55, 56-69 and 70-plus years, and those subgroups contained roughly 150, 30 and 60 TCR-sequenced participants, respectively. The investigation overall reported the following: Participants were mostly white British, with more females than males. The authors suggested clonal diversity may have been underestimated. The 56-69-year group was small, and its depth increase did not reach significance, likely because of low power. Because no day 14 peak-response samples were available, repertoires were characterized only after the peak T cell response. Nearly half of unique spike-specific TCRs reportedly recognized epitopes outside regions mutated in the B.1.351 and B.1.1.7 variants. The whole spike protein was spanned by vaccine-associated CD4 TCRs, and dominant responses were seen in regions 160-218 and 743-854. After two AZD1222 doses, both the breadth and the depth of spike-specific TCRs were significantly higher than at day 0 and than in MenACWY recipients. Conclusions about previously exposed vaccinees are limited because only a handful of AZD1222 recipients were SARS-CoV-2 seropositive at baseline.

The CDR3 regions of human TCRbeta chains were analyzed by immunosequencing. Per the authors' processing: Repertoire TCRs were checked for matches against a reference library of SARS-CoV-2-specific TCRs that had been generated using the MIRA antigen-specificity platform. Breadth was defined as the fraction of unique TCRs that were SARS-CoV-2-associated. Depth was defined as the fraction of total T cells that were SARS-CoV-2-associated. Using the MIRA data, each spike-specific TCR was assigned both to the spike region to which the TCR was reactive and to a CD4 or CD8 class. Log10-transformed breadth and depth values were compared by one-way ANOVA with Sidak's multiple comparisons tests. The table was pulled from immuneACCESS by TCRdb, which kept in-frame rearrangements only. Such tables lose some clones; where checked, under half of the loss comes from unresolved V genes, and the rest has no known cause. V, J and clone size are taken as reported in that table, and D and trimming were inferred from the DNA itself. This sample is represented by tens of thousands of clones; roughly nine tenths of them were singletons. Together, the top ten hold 2.2% of the sample.

The time point label corresponds to: baseline before first vaccination. Samples from vaccinated people were obtained from the UK trials COV001 and COV002, which included a single-blind randomized controlled phase 2/3 trial of AZD1222 (ChAdOx1 nCoV-19) in healthy adults. Trial participant PBMC samples were collected at day 0 and day 28 after the second dose for TCRbeta chain sequencing. Comments on this clone: Which antigen it targets is not known. One base away there is no much larger clone; base qualities are not given.

The source material was peripheral blood, sampled on day 0 of AZD1222 vaccination. The receptor was isolated from an adult in good health.

The bases read TGTGCCAGCAGTGATCGGGGACAGACTAACACTGAAGCTTTCTTT. This encodes CASSDRGQTNTEAFF. This chain is built from TRBV6-1 and TRBJ1-1; 7 bases in between match TRBD1. The CDR3 goes from the cysteine to the phenylalanine over 15 residues. The only DNA kept is the CDR3, 45 bases in frame from the first base. CDR1 is given as MNHNS and CDR2 as SASEGT, both from the germline V gene. V is trimmed back by 3 bases and J by 2 bases, and the junction contains 6 bases that no gene match accounts for.